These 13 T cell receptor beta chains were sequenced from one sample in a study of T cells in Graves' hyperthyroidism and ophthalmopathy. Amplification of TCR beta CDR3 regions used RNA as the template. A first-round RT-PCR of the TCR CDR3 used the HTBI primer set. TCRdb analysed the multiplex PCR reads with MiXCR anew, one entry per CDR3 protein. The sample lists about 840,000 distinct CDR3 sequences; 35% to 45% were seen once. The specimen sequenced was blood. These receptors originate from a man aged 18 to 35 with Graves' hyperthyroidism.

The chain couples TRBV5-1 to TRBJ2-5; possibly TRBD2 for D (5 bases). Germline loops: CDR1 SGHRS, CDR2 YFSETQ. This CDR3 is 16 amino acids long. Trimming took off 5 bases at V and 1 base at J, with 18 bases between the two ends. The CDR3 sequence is CASREEASLTQETQYF. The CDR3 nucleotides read TGCGCCAGCAGGGAGGAGGCTAGTCTAACCCAAGAGACCCAGTACTTC.

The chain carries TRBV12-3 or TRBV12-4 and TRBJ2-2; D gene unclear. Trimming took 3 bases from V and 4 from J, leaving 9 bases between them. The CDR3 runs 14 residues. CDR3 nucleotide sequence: TGTGCCAGCAGTTTCATGGGTCTCACCGGGGAGCTGTTTTTT. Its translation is CASSFMGLTGELFF.

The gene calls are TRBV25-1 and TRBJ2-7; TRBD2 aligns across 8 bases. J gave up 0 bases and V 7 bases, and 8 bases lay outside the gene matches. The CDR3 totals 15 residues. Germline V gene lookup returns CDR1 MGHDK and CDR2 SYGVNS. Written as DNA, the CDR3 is TGTGCCAGCACCTTAGCGGGAAAGGGCTCCTACGAGCAGTACTTC. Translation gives CASTLAGKGSYEQYF.

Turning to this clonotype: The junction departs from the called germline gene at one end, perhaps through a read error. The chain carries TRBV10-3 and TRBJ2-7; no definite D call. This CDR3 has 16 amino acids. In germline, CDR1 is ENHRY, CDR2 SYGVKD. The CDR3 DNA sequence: TGTGCCAGCAGTTACTGGTCTGGACGGTTCTCCTACGAGCAGTACTTC. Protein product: CASSYWSGRFSYEQYF.

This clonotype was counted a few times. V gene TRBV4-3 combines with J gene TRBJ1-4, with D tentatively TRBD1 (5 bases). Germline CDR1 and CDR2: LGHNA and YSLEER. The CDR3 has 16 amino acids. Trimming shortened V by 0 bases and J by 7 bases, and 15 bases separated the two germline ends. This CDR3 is CASSQDFAGQAEKLFF. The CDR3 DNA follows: TGCGCCAGCAGCCAAGACTTTGCAGGGCAGGCTGAAAAACTGTTTTTT.

The CDR3 is CASSRPGQGAWGYTF. The CDR3 nucleotides are TGTGCCAGCAGCCGCCCAGGACAGGGGGCGTGGGGCTACACCTTC. The genes are TRBV9 and TRBJ1-2, with 11 positions matching TRBD1. Germline CDR1 and CDR2: SGDLS and YYNGEE. This CDR3 comprises 15 residues. V was clipped by 4 bases and J by 8 bases; unmatched bases: 10.

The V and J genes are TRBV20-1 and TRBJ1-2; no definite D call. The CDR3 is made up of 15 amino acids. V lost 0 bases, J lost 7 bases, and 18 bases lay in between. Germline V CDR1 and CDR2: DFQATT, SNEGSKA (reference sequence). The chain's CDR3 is CSARDHTEGSVGYTF. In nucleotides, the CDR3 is TGCAGTGCTAGAGATCACACAGAGGGCTCGGTTGGCTACACCTTC.

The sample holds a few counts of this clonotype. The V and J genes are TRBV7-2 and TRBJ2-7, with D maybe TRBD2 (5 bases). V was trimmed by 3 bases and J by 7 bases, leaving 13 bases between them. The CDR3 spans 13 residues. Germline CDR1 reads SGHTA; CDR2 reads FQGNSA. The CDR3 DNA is TGTGCCAGCAGCTTTAGGTTACGAGGGGAGCAGTACTTC. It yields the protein CASSFRLRGEQYF.

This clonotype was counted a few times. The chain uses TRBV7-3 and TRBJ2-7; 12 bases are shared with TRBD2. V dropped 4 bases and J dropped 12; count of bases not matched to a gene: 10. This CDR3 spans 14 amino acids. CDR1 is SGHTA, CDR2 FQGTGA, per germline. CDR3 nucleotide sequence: TGTGCCAGCAGCTCCCGACTAGCGGGAGATGGGGGGTACTTC. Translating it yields CASSSRLAGDGGYF.

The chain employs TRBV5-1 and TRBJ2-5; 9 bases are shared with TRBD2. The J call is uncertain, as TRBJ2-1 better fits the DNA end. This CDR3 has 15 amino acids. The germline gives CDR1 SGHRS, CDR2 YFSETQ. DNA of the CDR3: TGCGCCAGCAGCTTGGAAGCGGGAGGATGGGATGAGCAGTTCTTC. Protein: CASSLEAGGWDEQFF.

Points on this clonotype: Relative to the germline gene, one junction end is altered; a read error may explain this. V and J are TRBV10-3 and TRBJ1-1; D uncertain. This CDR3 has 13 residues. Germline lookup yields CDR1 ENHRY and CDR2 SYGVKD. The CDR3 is CATSGDLNTEASF. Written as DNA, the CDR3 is TGTGCCACCTCAGGAGACCTGAACACTGAAGCTTCCTTT.

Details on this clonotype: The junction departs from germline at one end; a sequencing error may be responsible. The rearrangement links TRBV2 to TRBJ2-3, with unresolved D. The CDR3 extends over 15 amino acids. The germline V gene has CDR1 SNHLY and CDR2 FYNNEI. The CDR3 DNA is TGTGCCACCAGTGATAGGCGCAGGCTTGAAGATACGCAGTATTTT. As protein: CATSDRRRLEDTQYF.

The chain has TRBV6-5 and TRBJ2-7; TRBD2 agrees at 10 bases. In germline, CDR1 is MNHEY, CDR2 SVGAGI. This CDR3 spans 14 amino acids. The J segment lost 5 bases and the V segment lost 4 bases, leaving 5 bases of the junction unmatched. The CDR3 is CASSSGLAVDEQYF. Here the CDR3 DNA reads TGTGCCAGCAGTTCAGGACTAGCGGTGGACGAGCAGTACTTC.